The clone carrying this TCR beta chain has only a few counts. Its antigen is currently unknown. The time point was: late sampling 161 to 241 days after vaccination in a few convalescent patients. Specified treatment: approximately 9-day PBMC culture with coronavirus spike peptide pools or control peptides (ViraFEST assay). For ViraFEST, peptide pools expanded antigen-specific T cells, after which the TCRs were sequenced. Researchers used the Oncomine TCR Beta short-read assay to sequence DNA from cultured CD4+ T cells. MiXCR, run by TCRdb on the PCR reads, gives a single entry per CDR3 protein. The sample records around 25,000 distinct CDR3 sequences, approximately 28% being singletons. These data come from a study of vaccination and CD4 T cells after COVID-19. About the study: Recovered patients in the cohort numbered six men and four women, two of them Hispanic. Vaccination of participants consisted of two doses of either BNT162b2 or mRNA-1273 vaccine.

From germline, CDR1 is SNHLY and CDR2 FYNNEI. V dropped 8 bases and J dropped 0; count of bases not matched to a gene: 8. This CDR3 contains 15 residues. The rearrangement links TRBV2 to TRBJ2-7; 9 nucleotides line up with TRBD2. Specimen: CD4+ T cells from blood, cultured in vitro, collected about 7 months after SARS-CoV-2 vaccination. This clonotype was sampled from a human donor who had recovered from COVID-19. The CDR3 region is CASRREGGISYEQYF. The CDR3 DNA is TGTGCCAGCCGGCGGGAGGGTGGCATCTCCTACGAGCAGTACTTC.